The TCR beta chain under discussion was sequenced for a study of Graves' ophthalmopathy and Graves' hyperthyroidism. RNA transcripts served as template for amplifying TCR beta CDR3 sequences. Investigators did first-round RT-PCR with HTBI primers, then second-round multiplex PCR. Each CDR3 protein gets one entry after TCRdb re-called the multiplex PCR reads with MiXCR. The table includes roughly 410,000 distinct CDR3 sequences, approximately 15% detected once. The V gene's germline CDR1 is DFQATT and CDR2 SNEGSKA (reference sequence). The CDR3 is 13 amino acids. V was clipped by 6 bases and J by 2 bases, with 14 bases between them. Enrolled hyperthyroidism patients had a new diagnosis, a duration under 2 months, and an age of 18 to 65.

Sequencing used peripheral blood. The chain carries TRBV20-1 and TRBJ2-7, with D perhaps given as TRBD1 or TRBD2 (5 bases each). This sequence originates from a woman aged 18-35 years with stable Graves' hyperthyroidism. DNA of the CDR3: TGCAGTGCAATTCCGGGGCCTACCTACGAGCAGTACTTC. Its translation is CSAIPGPTYEQYF.